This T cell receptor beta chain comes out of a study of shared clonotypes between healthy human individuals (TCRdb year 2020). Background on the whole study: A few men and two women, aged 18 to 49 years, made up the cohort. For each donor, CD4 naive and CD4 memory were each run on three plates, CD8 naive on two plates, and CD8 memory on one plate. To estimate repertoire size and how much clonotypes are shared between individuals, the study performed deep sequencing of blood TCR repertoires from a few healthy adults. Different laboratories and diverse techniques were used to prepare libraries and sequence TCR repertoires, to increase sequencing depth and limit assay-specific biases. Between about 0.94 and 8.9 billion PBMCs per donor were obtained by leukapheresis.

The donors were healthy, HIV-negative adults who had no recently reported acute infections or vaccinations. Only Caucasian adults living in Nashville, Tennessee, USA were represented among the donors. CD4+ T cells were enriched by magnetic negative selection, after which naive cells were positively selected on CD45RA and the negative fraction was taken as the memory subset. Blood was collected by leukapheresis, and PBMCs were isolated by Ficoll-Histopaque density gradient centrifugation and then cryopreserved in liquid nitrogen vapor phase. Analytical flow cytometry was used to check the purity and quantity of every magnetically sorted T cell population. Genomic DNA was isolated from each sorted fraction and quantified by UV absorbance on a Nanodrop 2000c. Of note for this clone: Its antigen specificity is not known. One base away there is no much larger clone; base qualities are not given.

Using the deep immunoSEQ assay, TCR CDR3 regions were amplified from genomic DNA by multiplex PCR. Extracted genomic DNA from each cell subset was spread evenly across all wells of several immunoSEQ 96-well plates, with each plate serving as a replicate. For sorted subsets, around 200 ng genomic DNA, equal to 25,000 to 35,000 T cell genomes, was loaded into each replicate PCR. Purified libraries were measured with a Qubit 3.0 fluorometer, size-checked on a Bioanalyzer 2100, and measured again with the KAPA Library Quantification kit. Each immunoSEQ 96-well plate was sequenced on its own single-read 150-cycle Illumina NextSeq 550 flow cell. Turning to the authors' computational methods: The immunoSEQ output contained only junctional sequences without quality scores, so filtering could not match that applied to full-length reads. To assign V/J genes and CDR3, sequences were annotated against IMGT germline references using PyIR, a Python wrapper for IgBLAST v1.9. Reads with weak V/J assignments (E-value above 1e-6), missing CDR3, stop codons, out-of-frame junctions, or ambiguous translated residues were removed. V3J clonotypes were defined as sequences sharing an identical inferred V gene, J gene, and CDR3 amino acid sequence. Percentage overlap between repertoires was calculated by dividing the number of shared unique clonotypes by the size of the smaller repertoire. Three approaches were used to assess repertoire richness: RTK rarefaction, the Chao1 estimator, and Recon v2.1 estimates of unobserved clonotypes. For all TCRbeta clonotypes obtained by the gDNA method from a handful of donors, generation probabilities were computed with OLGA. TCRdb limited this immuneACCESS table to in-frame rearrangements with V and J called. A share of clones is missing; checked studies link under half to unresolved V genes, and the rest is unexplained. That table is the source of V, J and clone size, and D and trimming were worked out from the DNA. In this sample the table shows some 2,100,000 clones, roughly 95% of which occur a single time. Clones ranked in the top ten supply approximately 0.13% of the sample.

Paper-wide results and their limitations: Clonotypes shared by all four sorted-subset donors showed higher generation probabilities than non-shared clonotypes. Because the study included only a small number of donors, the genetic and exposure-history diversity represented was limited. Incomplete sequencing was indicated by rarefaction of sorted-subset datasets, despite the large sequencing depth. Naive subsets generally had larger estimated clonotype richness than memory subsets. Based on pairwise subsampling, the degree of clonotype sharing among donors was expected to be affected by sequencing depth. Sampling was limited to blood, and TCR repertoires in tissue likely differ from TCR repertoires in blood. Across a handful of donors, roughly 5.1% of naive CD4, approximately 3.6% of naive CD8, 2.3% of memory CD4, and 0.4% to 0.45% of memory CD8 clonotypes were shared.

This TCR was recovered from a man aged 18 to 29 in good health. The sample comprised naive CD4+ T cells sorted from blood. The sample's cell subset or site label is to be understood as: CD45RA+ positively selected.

The DNA sequence follows: TGTGCCAGCAGTTACGTCGAGAACAATCAGCCCCAGCATTTT. It codes for CASSYVENNQPQHF. The V and J genes are TRBV6-6 and TRBJ1-5; no confident D gene assignment can be made. The germline V gene (reference sequence) provides CDR1 MNHNY and CDR2 SVGAGI. V sheds 2 bases and J sheds 3 bases, leaving 8 bases between their ends. From cysteine to phenylalanine, the CDR3 is 14 amino acids long. The only DNA kept is the CDR3, 42 bases in frame from the first base.